This entry is about one T cell receptor beta chain. These data originate in a study of shared clonotypes between healthy human individuals. Terminally differentiated effector memory CD45RA+ cells were excluded from the naive CD8 cells, which were CD45RO-negative and positively selected for CCR7. The assay used deep level. Assay used: immunoSEQ multiplex PCR; TCRdb lists only in-frame clones, some missing. Of some 2.1 million clones in the sample, just over 90% are singletons; the top ten hold roughly 1.7%. Germline CDR1 GTSNPN, CDR2 SVGIG (reference sequence). CDR3 length: 13 residues. J gave up 2 bases and V 8 bases, and 8 bases lay outside the gene matches.

This chain uses TRBV30 with TRBJ2-7; 8 bases line up with TRBD2. The sequenced sample was naive CD8+ T cells from PBMCs. The sequence was collected from a man aged 18 to 29 in good health. Some clones in this sample may be carry-over from other donors' samples. CDR3 in DNA: TGTGCCGGCACTAGCGGAGCGGCCTACGAGCAGTACTTC. Translated: CAGTSGAAYEQYF.